The text below deals with one T cell receptor beta chain. Its antigen remains unidentified. The CDR3 has 15 amino acids. With V trimmed by 6 bases and J by 6 bases, 6 bases remained unmatched. Germline V gives CDR1 ENHRY, CDR2 SYGVKD. Here immunoSEQ multiplex PCR was the method, and the copy in TCRdb shows in-frame clones only, minus some. The sample contains 99,000 or so clones, 70% to 85% of which appear only once. The data were obtained in a study of OX40 agonist ivuxolimab in advanced cancers. General study findings and limits: Among patients with partial responses at 0.1-3.0 mg/kg, clonal expansion was among the lowest. CD4+ and CD8+ T cells in blood underwent clonal expansion by week 6 at 0.1 to 3.0 mg/kg.

Sample: CD4+ or CD8+ T cells sorted from blood, taken in a trial of the OX40 agonist ivuxolimab. V is TRBV10-3 and J is TRBJ2-1; 12 bases are a match to TRBD2. This clonotype was sampled from an adult with an advanced solid tumor such as melanoma, head and neck, liver or kidney cancer. The CDR3 reads CAISPSGRAGNEQFF. CDR3 nucleotides: TGTGCCATCAGCCCTAGCGGGAGGGCCGGCAATGAGCAGTTCTTC.